This T cell receptor (beta chain) was identified during a study of cytomegalovirus exposure and HLA in healthy donors. Study outcomes and limitations: A few of the chains that were CMV-associated were confirmed in vitro to be specific for CMV antigens. High sensitivity and specificity were reportedly achieved when the classifier diagnosed cytomegalovirus status.

While the first cohort had over 650 subjects, the donors belonged to the separate validation cohort of over a hundred subjects. About this clone itself: Its antigen is not identified.

The method was immunoSEQ multiplex PCR; TCRdb's version includes in-frame clones alone and lacks a portion of them. The table lists 120,000 to 150,000 clones, about 87% of them singletons. Sequencing input: PBMCs. The TCR sequence derives from a man aged 18 to 30 in good health and CMV-seropositive.

In nucleotides, the CDR3 is TGTGCCAGCAGTCCGGGAACTCCGGGGAGGCGGTTCTTC. Encoded protein: CASSPGTPGRRFF. V is TRBV6-5 and J is TRBJ2-1, with D tentatively TRBD2 (6 bases). The V gene lost 5 bases and the J gene lost 15 bases, with 20 bases spanning the gap. The CDR3 loop spans 13 amino acids. Germline lookup yields CDR1 MNHEY and CDR2 SVGAGI.